The 9 T cell receptor beta chains below all came from one sample that was sequenced in a study of glioma-infiltrating T cells after dendritic cell vaccination. The data were produced by immunoSEQ multiplex PCR, yet TCRdb's version contains in-frame clones alone and is incomplete. Of tens of thousands of clones in the sample, roughly 80% were seen once. The specimen comprised blood, sampled before dendritic cell vaccination. These receptors were taken from a human donor with glioblastoma.

This chain uses TRBV5-6 with TRBJ2-3; a possible D gene is TRBD1 (6 bases). The CDR3 spans 13 residues. The germline V gene has CDR1 SGHDT and CDR2 YYEEEE. V lost 3 bases and J lost 1, with 6 bases in between. The CDR3 region is CASSSGGTDTQYF. As DNA, the CDR3 is TGTGCCAGCAGCTCAGGGGGCACAGATACGCAGTATTTT.

The chain couples TRBV11-2 to TRBJ2-3; 11 bases are a match to TRBD2. Germline V CDR1 and CDR2: SGHAT, FQNNGV. This CDR3 region has 18 residues. Germline trimming cut 0 bases from V and 6 bases from J; bases unmatched to any gene: 11. In DNA, the CDR3 is TGTGCCAGCAGCTTAGATAGGCGCCTAGCGGGGGGTCACGATACGCAGTATTTT. Amino acids: CASSLDRRLAGGHDTQYF.

This clone was detected only once. This chain uses TRBV10-1 with TRBJ2-5; 9 bases map to TRBD2. This CDR3 region has 15 residues. V was pared by 2 bases and J by 4 bases, with 5 bases of the junction left unmatched. CDR1 and CDR2 from the germline V gene are WNHNN and SYGVQD (reference sequence). The CDR3 DNA reads as TGCGCCAGCAGTGAGGGCAGTAGCGGGAGAGAGACCCAGTACTTC. It encodes CASSEGSSGRETQYF.

The chain uses TRBV2 and TRBJ1-2; 7 bases map to TRBD1. Germline CDR1 and CDR2: SNHLY and FYNNEI. The CDR3 is 12 residues long. V was clipped by 7 bases and J by 4 bases; unmatched bases: 3. The CDR3 sequence is CASTRQGYGYTF. The DNA of the CDR3 is TGTGCCAGCACTAGACAGGGCTATGGCTACACCTTC.

The sample holds one count of this clone. This sequence joins TRBV6-1 and TRBJ2-1, with D unresolved. The germline V gene has CDR1 MNHNS and CDR2 SASEGT. This CDR3 region has 13 residues. Trimming pared 1 base from V and 8 bases from J, leaving 9 bases between. The CDR3 coding sequence is TGTGCCAGCAGTGAAGTTCAACTTCATGAGCAGTTCTTC. It translates to CASSEVQLHEQFF.

The chain links TRBV10-2 to TRBJ2-3; 8 nucleotides line up with TRBD1. The CDR3 runs to 13 residues. The V gene end was trimmed by 6 bases and the J gene end by 4 bases; junction bases not matched to a gene: 3. CDR1 is WSHSY, CDR2 SAAADI, per germline. The CDR3 DNA follows: TGCGCCAGCAGAGGACAGGGCCCAGATACGCAGTATTTT. It yields the protein CASRGQGPDTQYF.

The chain has TRBV10-2 and TRBJ2-4; 8 bases are shared with TRBD1. The CDR3 spans 15 residues. From germline, CDR1 is WSHSY and CDR2 SAAADI. V dropped 3 bases and J dropped 2; count of bases not matched to a gene: 3. The CDR3 reads CASSEQGGSKNIQYF. The DNA for the CDR3 is TGCGCCAGCAGTGAACAGGGGGGATCCAAAAACATTCAGTACTTC.

This sequence joins TRBV7-9 and TRBJ2-1, with TRBD2 identical over 9 bases. Looked up from germline, CDR1 is SEHNR and CDR2 is FQNEAQ (reference sequence). V shed 7 bases, J shed 8 bases, and the junction held 12 bases outside the gene matches. The CDR3 is made up of 15 amino acids. The CDR3 loop reads CASTSGTSSFDEQFF. Here the CDR3 DNA reads TGTGCCAGCACCAGCGGGACTAGCTCTTTCGATGAGCAGTTCTTC.

This clone was detected only once. This chain joins TRBV6-6 and TRBJ1-5; 8 positions match TRBD1. The V gene end was trimmed by 2 bases and the J gene end by 0 bases; junction bases not matched to a gene: 3. CDR1 is MNHNY and CDR2 is SVGAGI in the germline V gene (reference sequence). The CDR3 has 16 residues. The CDR3 sequence: CASSYGTGVSNQPQHF. CDR3 nucleotide sequence: TGTGCCAGCAGTTACGGGACAGGAGTTAGCAATCAGCCCCAGCATTTT.